Sequencing of this T cell receptor (beta chain) was carried out in a study of blood T cell repertoires in COVID-19. Study overall: Sample material is recorded as cDNA or gDNA derived from T cells, B-cell-depleted T cells, or PBMCs.

In the authors' methods: Reference gene primer amplification yielded estimated nucleated cell counts. Clones were sequenced by immunoSEQ multiplex PCR, and TCRdb holds only the in-frame ones, with some missing. The D gene and trimming were derived from the DNA, and the V and J assignments and clone size from that table. Altogether around 130,000 clones are present, about 80% being singletons, with the ten largest covering roughly 9%. The CDR3 is made up of 13 amino acids. With 4 bases removed from V and 9 bases from J, the gap between germline ends came to 15 bases. Material: peripheral blood. This chain connects TRBV12-3 or TRBV12-4 to TRBJ1-2, with D possibly being TRBD1 (6 bases). The sequence was obtained from a man aged 40-50 years with active or convalescent COVID-19. CDR3 protein: CASSSQRTARYTF. The CDR3 nucleotides are TGTGCCAGCAGTTCCCAGAGGACAGCGCGCTACACCTTC.